Following are 18 T cell receptor beta chains from one sample sequenced in a study of T cell repertoires in cytomegalovirus infection (dated by TCRdb to the late 2010s). Instrument used: Illumina HiSeq 1500. TCRdb took the public reads, trimmed them with fastp at Q25, ran MiXCR for clone calling and kept in-frame beta chains. Identical CDR3 proteins give one entry, which carries the most common genes and DNA. Recorded for this sample are hundreds of thousands of distinct CDR3 sequences; about a third of them occurred a single time. The ten largest clones capture approximately 15% of the sample. The sequenced material came from PBMCs. The receptors come from a human donor in good health (CMV status not recorded). Some clones in this sample may be carry-over from other donors' samples.

This clonotype was recorded a few times. This chain joins TRBV2 and TRBJ2-1; D is perhaps TRBD1 or TRBD2 (5 bases each). The germline V gene has CDR1 SNHLY and CDR2 FYNNEI. The CDR3 runs to 14 residues. Trimming cost V 8 bases and J 7 bases, with 18 bases left between them. CDR3 in DNA: TGTGCCAGCGCTAGGGACCCGGGGATGAATGAGCAGTTCTTC. It specifies CASARDPGMNEQFF.

This chain uses TRBV30 with TRBJ2-3; 9 positions agree with TRBD2. The germline CDR1 and CDR2 sequences are GTSNPN and SVGIG (reference sequence). This CDR3 spans 15 amino acids. Losses at the gene ends were 0 bases for V and 4 bases for J; bases not matched to a gene: 5. CDR3 nucleotide sequence: TGTGCCTGGAGTGTACAAGCGGGGGGCTCAGATACGCAGTATTTT. This gives the protein CAWSVQAGGSDTQYF.

In this sample, this clonotype turned up a few times. The chain recombines TRBV6-6 with TRBJ2-1; D is undetermined. The germline CDR1 and CDR2 sequences are MNHNY and SVGAGI (reference sequence). V was clipped by 6 bases and J by 0 bases, with 21 bases between them. This CDR3 has 18 amino acids. This CDR3 reads CASSLISSSRNSYNEQFF. The CDR3 coding sequence is TGTGCCAGCAGCCTTATATCCTCATCTAGGAACTCCTACAATGAGCAGTTCTTC.

This clonotype was seen many times. The chain is built from TRBV12-3 or TRBV12-4 and TRBJ2-5; tentative D call: TRBD1 (6 bases). This CDR3 comprises 14 residues. V was pared by 10 bases and J by 4 bases, with 19 bases between. Here the CDR3 reads CATGPSGALETQYF. Here the CDR3 DNA reads TGTGCCACAGGGCCCTCAGGGGCCTTAGAGACCCAGTACTTC.

Concerning this clonotype itself: This sequence may be a read error, since a much larger clone differs from it by one base. V and J are TRBV7-2 and TRBJ2-7; perhaps TRBD2 as D (5 bases). V shed 4 bases and J shed 5 bases, with 6 bases lying between them. Germline V gene lookup returns CDR1 SGHTA and CDR2 FQGNSA. The CDR3 contains 11 residues. The CDR3 spells CASSSSHEQYV. CDR3 sequence (DNA): TGTGCCAGCAGCTCTAGCCACGAGCAGTACGTC.

This clonotype was observed many times. The chain is built from TRBV12-3 or TRBV12-4 and TRBJ1-1; no firm D call. The CDR3 sequence is 14 residues long. V was shortened by 1 base and J by 1 base, with 7 bases between the two germline ends. In nucleotides, the CDR3 is TGTGCCAGCAGTTTAGTAGCTACGAACACTGAAGCTTTCTTT. Protein sequence: CASSLVATNTEAFF.

This clonotype was counted ten times or more. The V call is TRBV7-8, the J call TRBJ1-4; no clear D gene. Trimming shortened V by 7 bases and J by 10 bases, and 13 bases separated the two germline ends. From germline, CDR1 is SGHVS and CDR2 FQNEAQ. There are 12 residues in the CDR3. The CDR3 DNA follows: TGTGCCAGCACTGGGTGGGAGTTAAAACTGTTTTTT. Translation: CASTGWELKLFF. Combining the CDR3 with reference TRBV7-8 and TRBJ1-4 gives the whole variable domain GAGVSQSPRYKVAKRGQDVALRCDPISGHVSLFWYQQALGQGPEFLTYFQNEAQLDKSGLPSDRFFAERPEGSVSTLKIQRTQQEDSAVYLCASTGWELKLFFGSGTQLSVL.

This clonotype occurred many times. This chain links TRBV7-8 with TRBJ1-5; 8 nucleotides align to TRBD1. Germline CDR1 reads SGHVS; CDR2 reads FQNEAQ. The CDR3 runs to 15 residues. The trim removed 6 bases at V and 3 bases at J, leaving 7 bases unmatched. CDR3 region: CASSQTGVVNQPQHF. The DNA for the CDR3 is TGTGCCAGCAGTCAGACAGGGGTCGTCAATCAGCCCCAGCATTTT.

This clonotype was observed a few times. V usage is TRBV7-9 and J usage is TRBJ2-1, with 10 bases fitting TRBD2. CDR1 SEHNR and CDR2 FQNEAQ come from the germline V gene (reference sequence). V gave up 5 bases and J gave up 4 bases; unmatched junction bases: 5. The CDR3 spans 15 residues. The DNA for the CDR3 is TGTGCCAGCAGCGCCAGCGGGGGGGGTTACAATGAGCAGTTCTTC. Translation gives CASSASGGGYNEQFF.

This clonotype was seen a few times. The chain couples TRBV20-1 to TRBJ2-1, with D possibly matching TRBD1 (5 bases). The V and J ends lost 3 bases and 7 bases respectively, with 13 bases between them. Per germline, CDR1 DFQATT and CDR2 SNEGSKA (reference sequence). The CDR3 spans 13 residues. The chain's CDR3 is CSASGATENEQFF. The CDR3, as DNA: TGCAGTGCTAGTGGGGCCACGGAAAATGAGCAGTTCTTC.

The rearrangement uses TRBV5-4 and TRBJ2-1; 10 nucleotides line up with TRBD2. V lost 1 base, J lost 4 bases, and 8 bases stayed unmatched. The CDR3 totals 17 residues. From germline, CDR1 is SGHNT and CDR2 YYREEE (reference sequence). For the CDR3, the DNA is TGTGCCAGCAGCTTGCCCCACAGCGGGGGGGATTACAATGAGCAGTTCTTC. Translation: CASSLPHSGGDYNEQFF.

This clonotype appeared a few times. V usage is TRBV27 and J usage is TRBJ1-5, with unresolved D. V lost 7 bases to trimming and J lost 0 bases, with 10 bases between them. Germline V lookup: CDR1 MNHEY, CDR2 SMNVEV (reference sequence). The CDR3 loop spans 14 amino acids. Here the CDR3 DNA reads TGTGCCAGCAACCAGTTTTATAGCAATCAGCCCCAGCATTTT. As protein: CASNQFYSNQPQHF.

In the case of this clonotype: The CDR3 carries no conserved terminal phenylalanine or tryptophan, so it likely arises from a read error. The chain uses TRBV6-5 and TRBJ1-2; 12 positions agree with TRBD1. CDR1 and CDR2 from the germline V gene are MNHEY and SVGAGI. Germline trimming cut 2 bases from V and 4 bases from J; bases unmatched to any gene: 8. The CDR3 has 17 amino acids. The CDR3 spells CASSYGGTGGAGYGYTL. The DNA of the CDR3 is TGTGCCAGCAGTTACGGGGGGACAGGGGGCGCCGGCTATGGCTACACCCTC.

Concerning this clonotype itself: Possible read error: a much larger clone is one base away. In this CDR3 the conserved last residue, phenylalanine or tryptophan, is missing, so a read error is likely. The chain recombines TRBV7-6 with TRBJ2-6; no definite D call. The CDR3 is made up of 16 amino acids. The germline V gene has CDR1 SGHVS and CDR2 FNYEAQ. The germline V and J ends were trimmed by 5 bases and 0 bases, with 11 bases remaining between them. The CDR3, as DNA: TGTGCCAGCAGCCCCCCTCCCAACTCTGGGGCCAACGTCCTGACTTTA. Translating gives CASSPPPNSGANVLTL.

This chain connects TRBV18 to TRBJ2-1; 9 nucleotides match TRBD2. Per the germline V gene, CDR1 is KGHSH and CDR2 is LQKENI. V was pared by 3 bases and J by 0 bases, with 6 bases of the junction left unmatched. The CDR3 is 17 residues long. The CDR3 nucleotides are TGTGCCAGCTCACCCAATAGCGGGGGCAGCTCCTACAATGAGCAGTTCTTC. This codes for CASSPNSGGSSYNEQFF.

Points on this clonotype: Likely a read error: the CDR3 ends without its conserved phenylalanine or tryptophan. The CDR3: CASTSGALPGEQFL. The CDR3 bases are TGTGCCAGCACCTCCGGGGCCCTCCCCGGGGAGCAGTTCTTA. This chain connects TRBV11-2 to TRBJ2-1, with D perhaps matching TRBD1 or TRBD2 (5 bases each). V was shortened by 7 bases and J by 10 bases, with 20 bases between the two germline ends. The CDR3 length is 14 residues. Germline V lookup: CDR1 SGHAT, CDR2 FQNNGV.

To note about this clonotype: A much larger clone differs from this one at a single base, so this may be a read error. The chain uses TRBV4-3 and TRBJ1-1; D is ambiguous. The CDR3 spans 17 residues. CDR1 LGHNA and CDR2 YSLEER come from the germline V gene. The germline V and J ends were trimmed by 1 base and 4 bases, with 19 bases remaining between them. The CDR3 DNA sequence: TGCGCCAGCAGCCAAGGATTAGCCCGTCAAGTGAGCACTGAAGCTTTCTTT. Its translation: CASSQGLARQVSTEAFF.

This clonotype was seen only a few times. J is TRBJ2-2 and V is TRBV7-3, with TRBD1 matching over 7 bases. CDR1 and CDR2 from the germline V gene are SGHTA and FQGTGA. The V gene end was trimmed by 5 bases and the J gene end by 6 bases; junction bases not matched to a gene: 12. This CDR3 has 16 amino acids. The CDR3 sequence is CASSLATGRSSGELFF. CDR3 nucleotides: TGTGCCAGCAGCCTTGCGACAGGGCGTTCGTCCGGGGAGCTGTTTTTT. The full variable domain, its missing parts supplied by reference TRBV7-3 and TRBJ2-2, is GAGVSQTPSNKVTEKGKYVELRCDPISGHTALYWYRQSLGQGPEFLIYFQGTGAADDSGLPNDRFFAVRPEGSVSTLKIQRTERGDSAVYLCASSLATGRSSGELFFGEGSRLTVL.